A single sample is the source of the 26 T cell receptor beta chains below, sequenced in a study of T cells in localized non-small cell lung cancer. Clones were sequenced by immunoSEQ multiplex PCR, and TCRdb holds only the in-frame ones, with some missing. The data show 30,000 to 40,000 clones, more than 65% seen once. The specimen comprised peripheral blood, sampled before any cancer treatment. The source of these receptors is a male donor older than 55 with stage III squamous cell lung carcinoma.

In nucleotides, the CDR3 is TGTGCCAGCAGTCTCCGGGAGTCATGGGGGAACACTGAAGCTTTCTTT. As protein: CASSLRESWGNTEAFF. The V gene is TRBV2, the J gene TRBJ1-1; the D is unclear. CDR3 length equals 16 residues. Trimming cost V 5 bases and J 1 base, with 17 bases left between them. Germline loops: CDR1 SNHLY, CDR2 FYNNEI.

V and J are TRBV4-1 and TRBJ1-6; TRBD1 might be the D (5 bases). Trimming removed 1 base at V and 5 bases at J, with 9 bases between. The CDR3 is 15 residues long. CDR1 is MGHRA and CDR2 is YSYEKL in the germline V gene. The CDR3 here is CASSQARDDNSPLHF. CDR3 coding DNA: TGCGCCAGCAGCCAAGCTCGGGACGATAATTCACCCCTCCACTTT.

The chain is built from TRBV2 and TRBJ2-1; 9 bases are shared with TRBD2. The CDR3 is made up of 17 amino acids. J lost 7 bases, V lost 2 bases, and 12 bases had no gene match. CDR1 and CDR2 from the germline V gene are SNHLY and FYNNEI. CDR3 bases: TGTGCCAGCAGTGAATTCCCGGGCGGGGGGGGAAATAATGAGCAGTTCTTC. This encodes CASSEFPGGGGNNEQFF. Looking up the rest from reference TRBV2 and TRBJ2-1 gives the full variable domain: EPEVTQTPSHQVTQMGQEVILRCVPISNHLYFYWYRQILGQKVEFLVSFYNNEISEKSEIFDDQFSVERPDGSNFTLKIRSTKLEDSAMYFCASSEFPGGGGNNEQFFGPGTRLTVL.

This clone occurred a few times. V usage is TRBV7-6 and J usage is TRBJ1-2; weak D call: TRBD1 (5 bases). The CDR3 consists of 12 residues. V was shortened by 5 bases and J by 6 bases, with 10 bases between the two germline ends. Germline CDR1 reads SGHVS; CDR2 reads FNYEAQ. The CDR3 DNA reads TGTGCCAGCAGCCTCGAAGGGGATGGCTACACCTTC. Translating it yields CASSLEGDGYTF.

The chain uses TRBV6-1 and TRBJ1-1; 8 bases fit TRBD1. The CDR3 totals 13 residues. Germline V CDR1 and CDR2: MNHNS, SASEGT. J lost 5 bases, V lost 6 bases, and 5 bases had no gene match. CDR3 protein: CASSGQGWTEAFF. The CDR3 DNA is TGTGCCAGCAGCGGACAGGGATGGACTGAAGCTTTCTTT.

The chain is built from TRBV20-1 and TRBJ2-1; no clear D gene. V was pared by 6 bases and J by 10 bases, with 13 bases between. The CDR3 loop spans 11 amino acids. The germline gives CDR1 DFQATT, CDR2 SNEGSKA (reference sequence). CDR3 protein: CSAATRVEQFF. Written as DNA, the CDR3 is TGCAGTGCAGCGACTCGGGTCGAGCAGTTCTTC.

CDR3 sequence: CASSSIRGSYEQYF. The CDR3 nucleotides read TGTGCCAGCAGTTCGATCAGGGGATCCTACGAGCAGTACTTC. The chain joins TRBV11-3 to TRBJ2-7; TRBD1 might be the D (6 bases). The V end was cut by 6 bases, the J end by 1 base, with 13 bases between. This CDR3 is 14 amino acids long. The germline V gene has CDR1 SGHNT and CDR2 YENEEA.

The V call is TRBV18, the J call TRBJ1-3, with D uncertain. V gave up 3 bases and J gave up 0 bases, with 6 bases separating them. Per germline, CDR1 KGHSH and CDR2 LQKENI. The CDR3 length is 14 residues. The CDR3 sequence: CASSPQSSGNTIYF. The CDR3 DNA is TGTGCCAGCTCACCTCAGAGCTCTGGAAACACCATATATTTT.

The rearrangement joins TRBV30 to TRBJ2-6; D perhaps matches TRBD2 (6 bases). Germline V gives CDR1 GTSNPN, CDR2 SVGIG (reference sequence). Trimming removed 3 bases at V and 0 bases at J, with 6 bases between. The CDR3 covers 14 residues. CDR3 sequence reads: CAWRGGSGANVLTF. DNA for the CDR3: TGTGCCTGGAGGGGGGGCTCTGGGGCCAACGTCCTGACTTTC.

This chain uses TRBV19 with TRBJ2-5; no clear D gene. CDR3 length: 14 amino acids. CDR1 and CDR2 (germline): LNHDA, SQIVND (reference sequence). Deletions cut 4 bases from V and 3 bases from J, with 12 bases between. CDR3 nucleotides: TGTGCCAGTAGTAAGTCGTCGGGCAAAGAGACCCAGTACTTC. Its protein product is CASSKSSGKETQYF. The variable domain in full, with the rest retrieved from reference TRBV19 and TRBJ2-5, is DGGITQSPKYLFRKEGQNVTLSCEQNLNHDAMYWYRQDPGQGLRLIYYSQIVNDFQKGDIAEGYSVSREKKESFPLTVTSAQKNPTAFYLCASSKSSGKETQYFGPGTRLLVL.

This rearrangement joins TRBV19 to TRBJ2-1; 9 bases are shared with TRBD1. The CDR3 consists of 16 residues. The junction had 10 bases not matched to a gene; V was cut back by 4 bases and J by 6 bases. Germline CDR1 LNHDA, CDR2 SQIVND (reference sequence). The CDR3 DNA reads TGTGCCAGTAGTACGCCCCCGGGACAGGGAATCAATGAGCAGTTCTTC. Residues: CASSTPPGQGINEQFF.

The V gene is TRBV6-6, the J gene TRBJ2-7, with a tentative D call TRBD2 (5 bases). Germline V gene lookup returns CDR1 MNHNY and CDR2 SVGAGI (reference sequence). The CDR3 has 14 amino acids. Trimming left V 7 bases short and J 1 base short, with 14 bases between. The CDR3 loop is CASNRDFTSYEQYF. In nucleotides, the CDR3 is TGTGCCAGCAACCGGGATTTCACTTCCTACGAGCAGTACTTC.

This rearrangement joins TRBV5-1 to TRBJ1-2, with D unclear. The CDR3 is made up of 13 amino acids. The ends were cut back, 7 bases at V and 3 bases at J, with 13 bases in the middle. The germline gives CDR1 SGHRS, CDR2 YFSETQ. CDR3 amino acids: CASAPRQDYGYTF. As DNA, the CDR3 is TGCGCCAGCGCCCCCCGGCAGGACTATGGCTACACCTTC.

This chain uses TRBV7-9 with TRBJ1-2; D unclear. The V end was cut by 5 bases, the J end by 8 bases, with 18 bases between. The CDR3 spans 14 residues. The germline CDR1 and CDR2 sequences are SEHNR and FQNEAQ (reference sequence). The CDR3 here is CASSTEAQGQGYTF. The CDR3 DNA is TGTGCCAGCAGCACCGAGGCCCAAGGTCAGGGCTACACCTTC. The whole variable domain, remainder taken from reference TRBV7-9 and TRBJ1-2, is DTGVSQNPRHKITKRGQNVTFRCDPISEHNRLYWYRQTLGQGPEFLTYFQNEAQLEKSRLLSDRFSAERPKGSFSTLEIQRTEQGDSAMYLCASSTEAQGQGYTFGSGTRLTVV.

CDR3 nucleotides: TGTGCCAGCAGCTCACCAGGACAGGGATCCTACGAGCAGTACTTC. Protein product: CASSSPGQGSYEQYF. V is TRBV11-2 and J is TRBJ2-7, with TRBD1 matching 8 bases. V lost 4 bases to trimming and J lost 1 base; unmatched junction nucleotides: 6. The CDR3 contains 15 residues. Looked up from germline, CDR1 is SGHAT and CDR2 is FQNNGV.

This chain joins TRBV7-8 and TRBJ2-7; maybe TRBD1 (6 bases). Germline V lookup: CDR1 SGHVS, CDR2 FQNEAQ. The V and J ends lost 1 base and 2 bases respectively, with 6 bases between them. CDR3 length: 13 amino acids. The CDR3 is CASSLDRAYEQYF. CDR3 bases: TGTGCCAGCAGCTTAGACAGGGCCTACGAGCAGTACTTC.

The chain joins TRBV18 to TRBJ1-4; unclear D gene. CDR3 length: 15 amino acids. V lost 3 bases and J lost 4, with 12 bases in between. Germline CDR1 reads KGHSH; CDR2 reads LQKENI. The CDR3 sequence: CASSPLGIGNEKLFF. The CDR3 DNA reads TGTGCCAGCTCACCTTTGGGAATCGGTAATGAAAAACTGTTTTTT.

V is TRBV4-2 and J is TRBJ2-2, with 10 bases lining up with TRBD1. This CDR3 contains 16 residues. Germline V gives CDR1 LGHNA, CDR2 YNFKEQ. J was trimmed by 6 bases and V by 4 bases; bases with no gene match: 8. This CDR3 reads CASSPTGGNTAGELFF. The CDR3 coding sequence is TGTGCCAGCAGCCCGACAGGGGGCAACACGGCCGGGGAGCTGTTTTTT.

The sample holds a few counts of this clone. The chain joins TRBV27 to TRBJ1-6, with unresolved D. The CDR3 has 12 residues. Per germline, CDR1 MNHEY and CDR2 SMNVEV (reference sequence). V was pared by 7 bases and J by 10 bases, with 11 bases between. The CDR3 reads CASKYEGSPLHF. CDR3 nucleotide sequence: TGTGCCAGCAAGTATGAGGGATCACCCCTCCACTTT.

This clone has a handful of counts. This sequence joins TRBV7-8 and TRBJ1-5; no clear D gene. The CDR3 covers 14 residues. Germline V gives CDR1 SGHVS, CDR2 FQNEAQ. V was cut by 5 bases and J by 4 bases, with 12 bases left in between. As DNA, the CDR3 is TGTGCCAGCAGCAGAAATCAGGCAAATCAGCCCCAGCATTTT. Its protein product is CASSRNQANQPQHF. Using reference TRBV7-8 and TRBJ1-5 for the parts outside the CDR3, the full variable domain is GAGVSQSPRYKVAKRGQDVALRCDPISGHVSLFWYQQALGQGPEFLTYFQNEAQLDKSGLPSDRFFAERPEGSVSTLKIQRTQQEDSAVYLCASSRNQANQPQHFGDGTRLSIL.

This clone was observed a handful of times. The chain couples TRBV6-6 to TRBJ1-1, with no clear D. CDR1 and CDR2 (germline): MNHNY, SVGAGI (reference sequence). The V and J ends lost 6 bases and 1 base respectively, with 9 bases between them. CDR3 length equals 13 residues. CDR3 in DNA: TGTGCCAGCAGCTCACTCGAGAACACTGAAGCTTTCTTT. Translating gives CASSSLENTEAFF.

The CDR3 nucleotides are TGCGCCAGCAGCAGGGATACAGGGGTGGGTAATGAAAAACTGTTTTTT. Its translation is CASSRDTGVGNEKLFF. The V gene is TRBV5-1, the J gene TRBJ1-4; TRBD1 matches at 7 bases. With 4 bases clipped from V and 4 bases from J, the junction kept 10 bases outside the gene matches. Germline-derived CDR1 and CDR2 are SGHRS and YFSETQ. The CDR3 sequence is 16 residues long.

The V and J genes are TRBV6-1 and TRBJ2-1, with 8 bases lining up with TRBD1. The germline CDR1 and CDR2 sequences are MNHNS and SASEGT. V lost 1 base to trimming and J lost 2 bases; unmatched junction nucleotides: 1. This CDR3 is 15 amino acids long. The CDR3 loop is CASSEGDRPYNEQFF. CDR3 nucleotide sequence: TGTGCCAGCAGTGAAGGGGACAGGCCCTACAATGAGCAGTTCTTC.

The chain uses TRBV5-1 and TRBJ2-7; the D gene is possibly TRBD1 (7 bases). The germline gives CDR1 SGHRS, CDR2 YFSETQ. This CDR3 contains 15 residues. V shed 0 bases and J shed 1 base, with 11 bases lying between them. CDR3 coding DNA: TGCGCCAGCAGCTTGGCCGCGGGACAGTCCTACGAGCAGTACTTC. Protein sequence: CASSLAAGQSYEQYF.

The rearrangement joins TRBV4-2 to TRBJ2-7; D is possibly TRBD1 or TRBD2 (6 bases each). V lost 1 base, J lost 7 bases, and 20 bases lay in between. The CDR3 consists of 16 residues. Germline V gives CDR1 LGHNA, CDR2 YNFKEQ. The CDR3 coding sequence is TGTGCCAGCAGCCAAGTTGGGGGCGGGATGGTGAGGGAGCAGTACTTC. The encoded protein is CASSQVGGGMVREQYF.

V gene TRBV10-3 combines with J gene TRBJ1-4; perhaps TRBD1 as D (6 bases). The CDR3 extends over 13 amino acids. V was trimmed by 10 bases and J by 6 bases, leaving 15 bases between them. Per germline, CDR1 ENHRY and CDR2 SYGVKD. CDR3 in DNA: TGTGCCACCCGAGGGGGAGGAGATGAAAAACTGTTTTTT. It translates to CATRGGGDEKLFF.